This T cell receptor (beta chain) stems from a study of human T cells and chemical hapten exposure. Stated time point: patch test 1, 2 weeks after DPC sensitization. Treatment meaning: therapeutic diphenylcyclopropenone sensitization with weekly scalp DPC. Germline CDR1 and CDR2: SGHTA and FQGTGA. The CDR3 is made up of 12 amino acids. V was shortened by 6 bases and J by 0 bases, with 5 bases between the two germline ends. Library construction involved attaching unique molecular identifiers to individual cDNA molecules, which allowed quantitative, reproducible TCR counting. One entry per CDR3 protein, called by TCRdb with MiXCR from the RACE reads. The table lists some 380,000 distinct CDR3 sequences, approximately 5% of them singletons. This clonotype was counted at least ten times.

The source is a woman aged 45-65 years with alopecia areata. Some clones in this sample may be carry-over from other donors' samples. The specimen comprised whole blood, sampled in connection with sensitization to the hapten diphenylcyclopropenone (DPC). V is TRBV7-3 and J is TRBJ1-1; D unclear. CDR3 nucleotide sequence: TGTGCCAGCAGGGGAATGAACACTGAAGCTTTCTTT. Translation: CASRGMNTEAFF.